This TCR beta chain was profiled in a study of a mutant IDH1 vaccine in newly diagnosed glioma. The sample's time point: baseline, week 1 (first vaccination visit). Treatment in this sample: pre-vaccination baseline after standard-of-care therapy. Produced via immunoSEQ multiplex PCR; TCRdb's table is partial and in-frame only. The table includes around 89,000 clones, under 90% detected once. J lost 5 bases, V lost 2 bases, and 7 bases had no gene match. Germline-derived CDR1 and CDR2 are SEHNR and FQNEAQ (reference sequence). The CDR3 totals 15 residues. The sequence came from a woman in her fifties or sixties with glioma. The chain employs TRBV7-9 and TRBJ2-7; 9 bases line up with TRBD2. The sample here was PBMCs, taken from a glioma patient treated with radiotherapy, temozolomide or both. This chain's CDR3 is CASSLRAGGFDEQYF. The CDR3 bases are TGTGCCAGCAGCTTACGAGCGGGGGGTTTTGACGAGCAGTACTTC.